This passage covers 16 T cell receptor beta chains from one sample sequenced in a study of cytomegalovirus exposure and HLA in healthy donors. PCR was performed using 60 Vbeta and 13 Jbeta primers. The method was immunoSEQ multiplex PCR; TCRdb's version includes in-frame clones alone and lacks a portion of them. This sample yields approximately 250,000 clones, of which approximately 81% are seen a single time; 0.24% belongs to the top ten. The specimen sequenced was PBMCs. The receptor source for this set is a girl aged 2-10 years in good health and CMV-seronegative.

The chain's CDR3 is CASSLGQVVGNEQFF. CDR3 DNA: TGCGCCAGCAGCTTGGGACAGGTAGTTGGCAATGAGCAGTTCTTC. The rearrangement links TRBV5-1 to TRBJ2-1; D may be TRBD1 (6 bases). V was trimmed by 0 bases and J by 6 bases, leaving 13 bases between them. Germline V gene sequence: CDR1 SGHRS, CDR2 YFSETQ. The CDR3 runs to 15 residues.

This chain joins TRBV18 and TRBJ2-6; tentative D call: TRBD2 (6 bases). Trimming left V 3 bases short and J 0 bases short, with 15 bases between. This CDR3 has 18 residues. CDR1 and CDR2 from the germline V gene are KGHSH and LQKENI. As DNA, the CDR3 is TGTGCCAGCTCACCCCCGGGACTTCCTGCCTCTGGGGCCAACGTCCTGACTTTC. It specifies CASSPPGLPASGANVLTF.

CDR3 loop: CASSCLLAGGWETQYF. The CDR3 DNA follows: TGTGCCAGCAGTTGCCTGTTAGCGGGAGGGTGGGAGACCCAGTACTTC. The V and J genes are TRBV27 and TRBJ2-5; 11 bases map to TRBD2. CDR3 length: 16 residues. Germline V gene data show CDR1 as MNHEY and CDR2 as SMNVEV (reference sequence). Trimming cost V 4 bases and J 5 bases; bases outside gene matches: 9.

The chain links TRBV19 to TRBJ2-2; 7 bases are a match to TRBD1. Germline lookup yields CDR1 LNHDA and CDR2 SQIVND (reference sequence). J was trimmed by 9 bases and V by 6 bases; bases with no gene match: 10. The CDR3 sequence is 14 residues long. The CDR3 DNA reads TGTGCCAGTAGCCTAGGGGGCGGCCGACGGGAGCTGTTTTTT. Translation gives CASSLGGGRRELFF.

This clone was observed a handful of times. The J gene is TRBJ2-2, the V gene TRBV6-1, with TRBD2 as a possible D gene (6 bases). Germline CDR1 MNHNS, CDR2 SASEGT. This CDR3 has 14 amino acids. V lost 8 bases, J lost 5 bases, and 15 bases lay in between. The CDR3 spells CASFRVGGTGELFF. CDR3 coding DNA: TGTGCCAGCTTCAGGGTGGGAGGTACCGGGGAGCTGTTTTTT.

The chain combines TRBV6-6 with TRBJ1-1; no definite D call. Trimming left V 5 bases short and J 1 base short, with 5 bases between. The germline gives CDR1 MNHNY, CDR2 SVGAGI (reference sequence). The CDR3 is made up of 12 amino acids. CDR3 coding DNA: TGTGCCAGCAGTCAAAAGAACACTGAAGCTTTCTTT. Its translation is CASSQKNTEAFF.

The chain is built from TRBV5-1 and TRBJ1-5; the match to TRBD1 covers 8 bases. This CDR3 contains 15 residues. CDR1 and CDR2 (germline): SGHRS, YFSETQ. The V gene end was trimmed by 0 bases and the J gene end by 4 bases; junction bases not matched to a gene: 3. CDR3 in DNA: TGCGCCAGCAGCTTGGAAGGACAGGGTAATCAGCCCCAGCATTTT. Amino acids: CASSLEGQGNQPQHF.

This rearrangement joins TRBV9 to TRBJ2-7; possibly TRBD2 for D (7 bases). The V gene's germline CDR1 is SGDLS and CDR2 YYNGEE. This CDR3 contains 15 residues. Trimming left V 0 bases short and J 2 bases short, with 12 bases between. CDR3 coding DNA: TGTGCCAGCAGCGTAGAGGGGGGGCACACCTACGAGCAGTACTTC. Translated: CASSVEGGHTYEQYF.

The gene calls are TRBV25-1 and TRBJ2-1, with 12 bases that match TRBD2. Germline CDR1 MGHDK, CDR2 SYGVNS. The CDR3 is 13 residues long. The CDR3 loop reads CAAGLAGINEQFF. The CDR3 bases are TGTGCTGCTGGACTAGCGGGGATCAATGAGCAGTTCTTC.

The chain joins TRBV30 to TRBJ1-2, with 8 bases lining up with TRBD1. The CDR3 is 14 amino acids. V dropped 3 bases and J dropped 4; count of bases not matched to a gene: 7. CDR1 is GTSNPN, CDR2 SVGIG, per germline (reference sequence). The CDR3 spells CAWSQGGTGYGYTF. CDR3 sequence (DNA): TGTGCCTGGAGCCAAGGGGGGACAGGCTATGGCTACACCTTC. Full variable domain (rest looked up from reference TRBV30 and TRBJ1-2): SQTIHQWPATLVQPVGSPLSLECTVEGTSNPNLYWYRQAAGRGLQLLFYSVGIGQISSEVPQNLSASRPQDRQFILSSKKLLLSDSGFYLCAWSQGGTGYGYTFGSGTRLTVV.

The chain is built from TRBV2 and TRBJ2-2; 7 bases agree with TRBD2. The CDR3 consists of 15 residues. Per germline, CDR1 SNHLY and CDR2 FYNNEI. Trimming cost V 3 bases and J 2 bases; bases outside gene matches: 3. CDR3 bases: TGTGCCAGCAGTGAGGGAGGGCCTAACACCGGGGAGCTGTTTTTT. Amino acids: CASSEGGPNTGELFF.

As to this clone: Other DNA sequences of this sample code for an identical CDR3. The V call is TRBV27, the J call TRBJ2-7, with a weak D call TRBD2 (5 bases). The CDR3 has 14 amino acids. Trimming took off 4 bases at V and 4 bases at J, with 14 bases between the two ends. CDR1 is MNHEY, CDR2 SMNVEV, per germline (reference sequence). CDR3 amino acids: CASSYGSGPYEQYF. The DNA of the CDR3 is TGTGCCAGCAGTTACGGCAGCGGACCGTACGAGCAGTACTTC.

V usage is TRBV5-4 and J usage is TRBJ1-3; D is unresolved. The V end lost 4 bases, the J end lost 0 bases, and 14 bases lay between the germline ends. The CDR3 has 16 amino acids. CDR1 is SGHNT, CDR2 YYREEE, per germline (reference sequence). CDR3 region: CASSLFRSVSGNTIYF. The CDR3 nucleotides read TGTGCCAGCAGCCTCTTTCGGTCGGTCTCTGGAAACACCATATATTTT. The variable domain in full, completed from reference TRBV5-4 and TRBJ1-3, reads ETGVTQSPTHLIKTRGQQVTLRCSSQSGHNTVSWYQQALGQGPQFIFQYYREEENGRGNFPPRFSGLQFPNYSSELNVNALELDDSALYLCASSLFRSVSGNTIYFGEGSWLTVV.

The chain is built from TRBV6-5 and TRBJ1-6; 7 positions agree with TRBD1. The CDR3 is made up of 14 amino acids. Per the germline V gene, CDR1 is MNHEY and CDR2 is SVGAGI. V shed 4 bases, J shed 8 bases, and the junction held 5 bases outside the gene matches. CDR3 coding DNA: TGTGCCAGCAGTTTGGGGACAGCGCATTCACCCCTCCACTTT. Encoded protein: CASSLGTAHSPLHF.

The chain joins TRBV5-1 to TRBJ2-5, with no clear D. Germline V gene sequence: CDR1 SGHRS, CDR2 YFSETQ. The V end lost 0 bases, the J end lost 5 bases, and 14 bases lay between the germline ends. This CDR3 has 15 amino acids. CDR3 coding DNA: TGCGCCAGCAGCTTGGGGAATAGCCGGGTGGAGACCCAGTACTTC. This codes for CASSLGNSRVETQYF.

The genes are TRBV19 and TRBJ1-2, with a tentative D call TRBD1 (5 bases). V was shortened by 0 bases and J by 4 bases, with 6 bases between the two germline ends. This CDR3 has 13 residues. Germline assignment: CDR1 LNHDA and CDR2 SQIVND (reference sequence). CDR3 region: CASSIEGLYGYTF. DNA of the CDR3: TGTGCCAGTAGTATAGAGGGGCTCTATGGCTACACCTTC.